Here is one TCR beta chain with its context. This sample is part of a study of blood T cell repertoires in COVID-19. Study information: In each case, the material was cDNA or gDNA derived from T cells, B-cell-depleted T cells, or PBMCs.

The protocol was immunoSEQ multiplex PCR, while the TCRdb copy is restricted to in-frame clones and leaves out a portion. This sample carries about 150,000 clones, roughly 84% of them seen once, and the ten largest clones take around 5.4%. V gave up 3 bases and J gave up 4 bases; unmatched junction bases: 13. The CDR3 is made up of 18 amino acids. Germline V lookup: CDR1 LGHDT, CDR2 YNNKEL (reference sequence). The genes are TRBV3-1 (or the pseudogene TRBV3-2) and TRBJ2-5; 11 positions match TRBD2. This sequence was found in a woman aged 50 to 65 who had been exposed to COVID-19. The sequenced sample was PBMCs or T cells enriched from blood (not recorded which). In nucleotides, the CDR3 is TGTGCCAGCAGCCAGGGCGCCCCTATAGCGGGAGGGCGAGAGACCCAGTACTTC. This gives the protein CASSQGAPIAGGRETQYF.